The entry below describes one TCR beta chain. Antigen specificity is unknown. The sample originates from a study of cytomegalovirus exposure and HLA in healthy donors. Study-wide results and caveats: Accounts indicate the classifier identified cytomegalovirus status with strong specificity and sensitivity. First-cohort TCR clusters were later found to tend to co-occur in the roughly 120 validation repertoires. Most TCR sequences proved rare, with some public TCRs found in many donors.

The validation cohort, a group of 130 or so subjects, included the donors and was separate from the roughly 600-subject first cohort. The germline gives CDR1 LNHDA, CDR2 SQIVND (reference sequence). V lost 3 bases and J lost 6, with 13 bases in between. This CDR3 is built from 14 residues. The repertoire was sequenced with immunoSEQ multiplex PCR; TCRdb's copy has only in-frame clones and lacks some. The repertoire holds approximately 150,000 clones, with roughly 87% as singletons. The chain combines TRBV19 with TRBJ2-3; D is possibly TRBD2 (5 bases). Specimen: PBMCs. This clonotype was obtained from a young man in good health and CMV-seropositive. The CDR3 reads CASSIPTRGDTQYF. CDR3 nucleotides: TGTGCCAGTAGTATCCCGACCCGAGGGGATACGCAGTATTTT.